This TCR beta chain appears in the sequencing data of a study of TIL therapy for anti-PD-1-resistant metastatic lung cancer. Study information: Median tumor mutation burden was roughly 1.5 mutations per megabase.

The immunoSEQ assay was v3. Profiling relied on immunoSEQ multiplex PCR, and the TCRdb table lists in-frame clones only, not all of them. Altogether tens of thousands of clones are present, about two thirds being singletons, with the ten largest covering about 6.9%. This clone came up a few times. What it binds is unknown. Trimming took off 3 bases at V and 10 bases at J, with 11 bases between the two ends. CDR1 is MNHEY, CDR2 SVGAGI, per germline. CDR3 length equals 12 residues. General study points: Compared with baseline intratumoral T cells, expanded TIL cultures were more clonal and less diverse (about 6% vs 30%). Many TIL product clones were absent from baseline tumor, suggesting clonal contraction.

Time point described: pre-treatment sample, taken before nivolumab and TIL therapy. Pleural nodules or supraclavicular lymph nodes made up most of the excised metastases sampled. The TCR comes from a person aged 25 to 85 with non-small cell lung cancer. The chain joins TRBV6-5 to TRBJ2-3; weak D call: TRBD1 (5 bases). The sample here was tumor tissue, taken at baseline. The CDR3 coding sequence is TGTGCCAGCAGTTATGGCCTAGGGGCGCAGTATTTT. This sequence encodes CASSYGLGAQYF.